Listed below are T cell receptor beta chains from one sample, sequenced in a study of low-dose radiotherapy and immunotherapy resistance in tumors. TCRdb redid the calling of the reads with MiXCR, one entry per CDR3 protein. The sample consists of approximately 70,000 distinct CDR3 sequences, around 32% of them appearing once. This sample comprised PBMCs, obtained before treatment. These receptors originate from a female donor with ovarian cancer. Each CDR3 is given with its conserved first and last residue. The order of the fields is V gene, D gene, clone size, J gene, CDR3 protein, CDR3 DNA. D genes are given only for firm matches. Size is omitted from some rows. Given values are once, few, many or a class for expanded clones.

V: TRBV6-1; D: TRBD1; size: -; J: TRBJ2-3; CDR3: CASIQDRGIDTQYF; DNA: TGTGCCAGCATTCAGGACAGGGGGATAGATACGCAGTATTTT
V: TRBV6-2/TRBV6-3; D: TRBD2; size: many; J: TRBJ2-1; CDR3: CASSYSILAGRNEQFF; DNA: TGTGCCAGCAGTTACTCGATACTAGCGGGAAGGAATGAGCAGTTCTTC
V: TRBV10-3; D: -; size: few; J: TRBJ1-6; CDR3: CAISESNNMGGLGSSPLHF; DNA: TGTGCCATCAGTGAGTCGAACAATATGGGGGGTTTGGGTAGTTCACCCCTCCACTTT
V: TRBV4-1; D: -; size: -; J: TRBJ1-5; CDR3: CASSQAGQGRNQPQHF; DNA: TGCGCCAGCAGCCAAGCTGGCCAGGGCCGCAATCAGCCCCAGCATTTT
V: TRBV5-1; D: TRBD2; size: many; J: TRBJ2-2; CDR3: CASSSLTSDTGELFF; DNA: TGCGCCAGCAGCTCCCTGACTAGCGACACCGGGGAGCTGTTTTTT
V: TRBV6-2/TRBV6-3; D: TRBD2; size: many; J: TRBJ2-3; CDR3: CASLLAGTGTDTQYF; DNA: TGTGCCAGCCTTTTAGCGGGAACGGGGACAGATACGCAGTATTTT
V: TRBV6-6; D: -; size: many; J: TRBJ2-7; CDR3: CASSYSGGAFEQYF; DNA: TGTGCCAGCAGTTACTCGGGGGGCGCTTTCGAGCAGTACTTC
V: TRBV12-3/TRBV12-4; D: TRBD2; size: -; J: TRBJ2-5; CDR3: CASSFRASGSGETQYF; DNA: TGTGCCAGCAGTTTCAGGGCTAGCGGATCGGGAGAGACCCAGTACTTC
V: TRBV7-2; D: -; size: many; J: TRBJ1-6; CDR3: CASSQTTGSYNSPLHF; DNA: TGTGCCAGCAGCCAAACGACAGGATCGTATAATTCACCCCTCCACTTT
V: TRBV3-1; D: -; size: once; J: TRBJ2-3; CDR3: CASSQPRVGSDTQYF; DNA: TGTGCCAGCAGCCAACCTCGAGTGGGGTCAGATACGCAGTATTTT
V: TRBV7-2; D: -; size: many; J: TRBJ2-3; CDR3: CASSLMGVGPDTQYF; DNA: TGTGCCAGCAGCTTAATGGGGGTTGGCCCAGATACGCAGTATTTT
V: TRBV19; D: TRBD1; size: -; J: TRBJ2-2; CDR3: CASSSWTGVSGELFF; DNA: TGTGCCAGTAGTAGCTGGACAGGGGTGTCCGGGGAGCTGTTTTTT
V: TRBV28; D: -; size: -; J: TRBJ2-5; CDR3: CASNPPESQETQYF; DNA: TGTGCCAGCAACCCCCCGGAGAGTCAAGAGACCCAGTACTTC
V: TRBV12-5; D: -; size: many; J: TRBJ1-6; CDR3: CASGLTVVNSPLHF; DNA: TGTGCTAGTGGTTTGACGGTCGTGAATTCACCCCTCCACTTT
V: TRBV13; D: -; size: many; J: TRBJ2-5; CDR3: CASSLYRRQETQYF; DNA: TGTGCCAGCAGCCTCTACAGGAGACAAGAGACCCAGTACTTC
V: TRBV5-1; D: -; size: many; J: TRBJ2-5; CDR3: CASSGGVETVMETQYF; DNA: TGCGCCAGCAGCGGCGGGGTGGAGACCGTGATGGAGACCCAGTACTTC
V: TRBV9; D: -; size: many; J: TRBJ2-7; CDR3: CASSPHSYEQYF; DNA: TGTGCCAGCAGCCCTCATTCCTACGAGCAGTACTTC
V: TRBV4-3; D: -; size: many; J: TRBJ2-1; CDR3: CASSQVAGVPNEQFF; DNA: TGCGCCAGCAGCCAAGTTGCAGGGGTCCCCAATGAGCAGTTCTTC
V: TRBV18; D: -; size: -; J: TRBJ2-7; CDR3: CASSFDRKSSYEQYF; DNA: TGTGCCAGCTCATTTGACAGGAAGAGCTCCTACGAGCAGTACTTC
V: TRBV19; D: -; size: many; J: TRBJ2-2; CDR3: CASGIQGASGTGELFF; DNA: TGTGCCAGTGGGATCCAGGGAGCTTCGGGCACCGGGGAGCTGTTTTTT
V: TRBV4-1; D: -; size: many; J: TRBJ2-6; CDR3: CASSQARGGANVLTF; DNA: TGCGCCAGCAGCCAAGCCAGGGGTGGGGCCAACGTCCTGACTTTC
V: TRBV12-3/TRBV12-4; D: -; size: many; J: TRBJ1-2; CDR3: CASTPWGSGYTF; DNA: TGTGCCAGCACCCCCTGGGGATCTGGCTACACCTTC
V: TRBV6-2/TRBV6-3; D: TRBD1; size: -; J: TRBJ1-5; CDR3: CASSYTNRGGYSNQPQHF; DNA: TGTGCCAGCAGTTACACGAACAGGGGAGGTTATAGCAATCAGCCCCAGCATTTT
V: TRBV15; D: TRBD1; size: many; J: TRBJ2-7; CDR3: CATSARGTGFEQYF; DNA: TGTGCCACCAGCGCCCGGGGGACAGGGTTCGAGCAGTACTTC
V: TRBV28; D: -; size: -; J: TRBJ2-3; CDR3: CASTSGLGDTQYF; DNA: TGTGCCAGCACTTCCGGGTTGGGGGATACGCAGTATTTT
V: TRBV7-2; D: TRBD2; size: few; J: TRBJ2-1; CDR3: CASSFPGLAGGGSYNEQFF; DNA: TGTGCCAGCAGCTTCCCGGGACTAGCGGGGGGCGGGTCCTACAATGAGCAGTTCTTC
V: TRBV6-6; D: -; size: -; J: TRBJ2-2; CDR3: CASSYSGTGELFF; DNA: TGTGCCAGCAGTTACTCGGGAACCGGGGAGCTGTTTTTT
V: TRBV5-4; D: TRBD2; size: once; J: TRBJ2-1; CDR3: CASSSRTSSYNEQFF; DNA: TGTGCCAGCAGCTCACGGACTAGCAGCTACAATGAGCAGTTCTTC
V: TRBV11-2; D: -; size: many; J: TRBJ1-1; CDR3: CASSFGIWSAEAFF; DNA: TGTGCCAGCAGCTTCGGGATTTGGAGTGCTGAAGCTTTCTTT
V: TRBV19; D: -; size: -; J: TRBJ1-5; CDR3: CASSIPRASGPQHF; DNA: TGTGCCAGTAGTATTCCCAGGGCCTCGGGGCCCCAGCATTTT
V: TRBV4-3; D: -; size: many; J: TRBJ2-7; CDR3: CASSQDGGTDLREQYF; DNA: TGCGCCAGCAGCCAAGACGGAGGGACCGACCTCCGCGAGCAGTACTTC
V: TRBV19; D: -; size: -; J: TRBJ2-5; CDR3: CASSMRGTHARETQYF; DNA: TGTGCCAGTAGTATGCGGGGCACCCACGCCCGAGAGACCCAGTACTTC
V: TRBV4-2; D: TRBD1; size: many; J: TRBJ2-7; CDR3: CASSQADRAYEQYF; DNA: TGTGCCAGCAGCCAAGCGGACAGGGCCTACGAGCAGTACTTC
V: TRBV28; D: -; size: many; J: TRBJ2-6; CDR3: CASSGGLGGGGSGANVLTF; DNA: TGTGCCAGCAGCGGGGGACTCGGGGGCGGGGGCTCTGGGGCCAACGTCCTGACTTTC
V: TRBV2; D: TRBD2; size: few; J: TRBJ2-1; CDR3: CASRAGGTYNEQFF; DNA: TGTGCCAGCAGGGCGGGAGGGACCTACAATGAGCAGTTCTTC
V: TRBV9; D: -; size: many; J: TRBJ1-3; CDR3: CASSEGIGNTIYF; DNA: TGTGCCAGCAGCGAAGGGATCGGAAACACCATATATTTT
V: TRBV7-6; D: -; size: many; J: TRBJ2-5; CDR3: CASSPTGRSGETQYF; DNA: TGTGCCAGCAGCCCGACAGGTCGGTCTGGGGAGACCCAGTACTTC
V: TRBV20-1; D: -; size: many; J: TRBJ2-3; CDR3: CSAPESNTDTQYF; DNA: TGCAGTGCTCCGGAGTCTAACACAGATACGCAGTATTTT
V: TRBV12-3/TRBV12-4; D: -; size: -; J: TRBJ1-2; CDR3: CASSLMRDYGYTF; DNA: TGTGCCAGCAGTTTAATGAGGGACTATGGCTACACCTTC
V: TRBV24-1; D: -; size: -; J: TRBJ2-7; CDR3: CASVPGDSSYEQYF; DNA: TGTGCCAGCGTCCCGGGGGACAGCTCCTACGAGCAGTACTTC
V: TRBV5-6; D: TRBD2; size: many; J: TRBJ2-3; CDR3: CASSRRGLAGAGDTQYF; DNA: TGTGCCAGCAGCCGGCGTGGACTAGCGGGGGCGGGAGATACGCAGTATTTT
V: TRBV30; D: -; size: many; J: TRBJ2-3; CDR3: CAWSGTVEQYF; DNA: TGTGCCTGGAGTGGGACTGTGGAGCAGTATTTT
V: TRBV28; D: -; size: -; J: TRBJ2-3; CDR3: CASVKNTQYF; DNA: TGTGCCAGCGTTAAGAATACGCAGTATTTT
V: TRBV12-3/TRBV12-4; D: -; size: many; J: TRBJ2-1; CDR3: CASSRDLSSYNEQFF; DNA: TGTGCCAGCAGCCGCGACTTAAGCTCCTACAATGAGCAGTTCTTC
V: TRBV20-1; D: TRBD1; size: many; J: TRBJ2-3; CDR3: CSASADRGGGTDTQYF; DNA: TGCAGTGCTAGTGCGGACAGGGGAGGTGGCACAGATACGCAGTATTTT